The clone carrying this T cell receptor beta chain was seen a handful of times. TCRdb keeps only in-frame clones here, not all; method: immunoSEQ multiplex PCR. The data contain about 15,000 clones, roughly 84% of them singletons. V was pared by 5 bases and J by 2 bases, with 2 bases of the junction left unmatched. This CDR3 is 14 amino acids long. The germline CDR1 and CDR2 sequences are SGHNT and YENEEA. The sample is drawn from a study of follicular helper T cells after annual influenza vaccination. Indicated time point: 2014-2015 season, 7 days after vaccination. The sample here was CXCR5+ CD38- circulating T follicular helper cells from blood, taken 7 days after influenza vaccination. The sample's subset: circulating Tfh, non-naive CD4+CXCR5+PD-1+ (ICOS+CD38+ or ICOS-CD38-). The V gene is TRBV11-3, the J gene TRBJ2-1; TRBD2 matches at 8 bases. The origin of this receptor is an adult who received the influenza vaccine. This CDR3 reads CASSLAGAYNEQFF. The CDR3, as DNA: TGTGCCAGCAGCCTAGCGGGTGCCTACAATGAGCAGTTCTTC. Complete variable domain (other parts from reference TRBV11-3 and TRBJ2-1): EAGVVQSPRYKIIEKKQPVAFWCNPISGHNTLYWYLQNLGQGPELLIRYENEEAVDDSQLPKDRFSAERLKGVDSTLKIQPAELGDSAVYLCASSLAGAYNEQFFGPGTRLTVL.